This T cell receptor beta chain was identified during a study of regulatory T cells in long-lasting Graves disease. Trimming cost V 0 bases and J 6 bases; bases outside gene matches: 2. Germline loops: CDR1 LGHDT, CDR2 YNNKEL (reference sequence). This CDR3 has 14 amino acids. Study observations and caveats: With persistent disease, TRBV28, TRBJ1-2 and TRBJ2-5 were the favored segments.

Stated time point: newly diagnosed GD, antithyroid drugs for less than 3 months. Preparation of the TCR library used RNA extracted from PBMCs. This clonotype came up many times. What it binds is not known. Sequencing libraries for TCR beta were prepared with iRepertoire HTBI primers and Arm-PCR of CDR3 regions. Authors' analysis steps: The identification of about 66 TRBV and around 15 TRBJ segments was made across samples. TCRdb re-called the multiplex PCR reads with MiXCR, one entry per CDR3 protein. TCRdb, rather than the study authors, made the V and J calls. This table has roughly 510,000 distinct CDR3 sequences, about 16% appearing once. This same sample was also taken into another study, of T cells in Graves' hyperthyroidism and ophthalmopathy.

The sequence was collected from a man aged 18 to 29 with Graves disease. Sequencing used peripheral blood mononuclear cells (PBMCs), obtained at new diagnosis, from a patient treated with antithyroid drugs. The gene calls are TRBV3-1 and TRBJ2-3; 8 bases map to TRBD2. CDR3 in amino acids: CASSQDRLADTQYF. The CDR3 region has the DNA TGTGCCAGCAGCCAAGATCGACTAGCGGATACGCAGTATTTT.